This TCR beta chain was recorded in a study of shared clonotypes between healthy human individuals. Overall study results and limits: How much donors shared clonotypes was expected to be affected by sequencing depth.

Assay: immunoSEQ multiplex PCR; the TCRdb copy retains only in-frame clones and omits some. Of millions of clones in the sample, roughly 94% were seen once. The CDR3 contains 15 residues. Germline values: CDR1 MNHEY, CDR2 SVGAGI. V lost 1 base and J lost 1, with 10 bases in between. As concerns this clone: What it binds is unknown.

Naive CD8 cells were CD45RO-negative, positively selected for CCR7, excluding terminally differentiated effector memory CD45RA+ cells. The TCR sequence derives from a man aged 18-30 years in good health. The chain recombines TRBV6-5 with TRBJ2-5; perhaps TRBD2 as D (6 bases). What was sequenced was naive CD8+ T cells sorted from blood. The CDR3 DNA sequence: TGTGCCAGCAGTTACTATGGGGGGAGCCAAGAGACCCAGTACTTC. This encodes CASSYYGGSQETQYF.